This paragraph reports one TCR beta chain. Clinical history as reported by participants underpinned cohort assignment. This specimen comes from a study of blood T cell repertoires in COVID-19. As for the study in general: Italy, Spain and the United States were the sources of the convalescent and acute COVID-19 samples.

Authors' analysis steps: Researchers report that nucleated cell counts were estimated from reference gene primer amplification. Assay: immunoSEQ multiplex PCR; the TCRdb copy retains only in-frame clones and omits some. V, J and clone size reflect that table, while D and trimming were determined from the DNA. Altogether fewer than 250,000 clones are present, roughly 87% being singletons, with the ten largest covering around 2.6%. CDR3 length equals 12 residues. Germline V gene data show CDR1 as SGHNT and CDR2 as YYREEE (reference sequence). The V gene lost 5 bases and the J gene lost 4 bases, with 10 bases spanning the gap.

The J gene is TRBJ2-7, the V gene TRBV5-4; a possible D gene is TRBD1 (5 bases). The receptor was isolated from a woman under 40 with acute COVID-19. Material for sequencing was PBMCs or T cells enriched from blood (not recorded which). The CDR3 bases are TGTGCCAGCAGTCAGGACAAATACGAGCAGTACTTC. Its protein is CASSQDKYEQYF.